The entry below describes one TCR beta chain. This record comes from a study of technical replicates of blood from a handful of donors. The CDR3 covers 16 residues. The junction had 9 bases not matched to a gene; V was cut back by 0 bases and J by 5 bases. In germline, CDR1 is SGHRS, CDR2 YFSETQ. Measured with immunoSEQ multiplex PCR; TCRdb has only the in-frame clones, and not every one. The data hold over 25,000 clones, with over 85% observed a single time. The rearrangement uses TRBV5-1 and TRBJ2-7; 9 bases map to TRBD2. The sample comprised PBMCs. The source is a human donor in good health. Some clones in this sample may be carry-over from other donors' samples. The CDR3 loop is CASSLVFGLAKHEQYF. CDR3 coding DNA: TGCGCCAGCAGCTTGGTATTCGGACTAGCGAAGCACGAGCAGTACTTC.